Sequencing of this TCR beta chain was carried out in a study of cytomegalovirus exposure and HLA in healthy donors. Whole-study results and caveats: Three chains linked to CMV were shown in vitro to be specific for CMV antigens.

PCR involved 60 Vbeta and 13 Jbeta primers. Some clones are missing from TCRdb's copy, which holds only in-frame ones; the method was immunoSEQ multiplex PCR. The data show 70,000 to 85,000 clones, around 60% seen once. About this clone: The antigen is unknown.

Sequenced input: PBMCs. The source of this sequence is a male donor in good health and CMV-seropositive.

CDR3 bases: TGTGCCATCAGTGAGGGCCCTCGGGGACAGCCCCAGCATTTT. Protein: CAISEGPRGQPQHF. The chain employs TRBV10-3 and TRBJ1-5, with D unresolved. CDR1 and CDR2 (germline): ENHRY, SYGVKD. The CDR3 totals 14 residues. Trimming shortened V by 2 bases and J by 7 bases, and 12 bases separated the two germline ends.